Detailed here is one TCR beta chain. The antigen is not known. Just one base apart from a much larger clone, this may be a read error. CDR1 and CDR2 (germline): MGHRA, YSYEKL. The CDR3 has 14 amino acids. Next came a second PCR, run for 7 to 11 cycles, which used a sample-barcoded 5' primer along with a J-beta primer mix. TCRdb independently ran MiXCR on the 5' RACE reads; one entry per CDR3 protein. This sample has 1.5 million to 2 million distinct CDR3 sequences, with about 35% found just once. These data originate in a study of blood T cells in healthy people across ages. Whole-study findings and limits: CMV status of donors was unknown, possibly confounding expanded clonotype changes. Calculation of diversity from one million T cells yielded estimates considered to be underestimates.

This clonotype was obtained from a woman aged 30 to 39 in good health. The chain has TRBV4-1 and TRBJ2-5; D uncertain. Sequencing input: blood. In nucleotides, the CDR3 is TGCACCAGCAGCCAAGTAGTGCTACAAGAGACCCAGTACTTC. Its translation is CTSSQVVLQETQYF.